This T cell receptor beta chain is drawn from a study of cytomegalovirus exposure and HLA in healthy donors (dated by TCRdb to about 2017). About the full investigation: An earlier analysis of roughly 570 of the donors reported about 260 Gb of sequence data and 117 million unique TCR beta sequences obtained from about 170 million T cells. Approximately 310 gigabases of sequencing data and tens of millions of unique TCR sequences made up an early release that covered several hundred HLA-typed donors. Of the 398 genotyped donors, more than 75% were placed in the genetic ancestry cluster associated with self-reported Caucasian donors. The study aimed to test whether signatures of past pathogen exposure could be identified by cataloging public T cell receptors. The T cell repertoires of 670 or so subjects were profiled by immunosequencing and related to cytomegalovirus serostatus. A separate validation cohort of roughly 130 different subjects was used in addition to the roughly 620-subject first cohort. High-throughput TCR immunosequencing, statistical association of individual TCRs with disease status, and machine learning were combined to predict cytomegalovirus infection status. In a later analysis, previously published TCR beta repertoires from hundreds of donors were re-analyzed and high-resolution HLA genotyping was added so that TCR occurrence patterns could be studied. The later analysis used no new phenotypic data to find candidate immune exposures, relying instead on TCR beta sequences and their occurrence across donors. An earlier analysis of 587 of the donors used high-throughput TCR beta sequencing to judge whether each TCR beta V gene segment behaved as functional or pseudogenic. Alongside the repertoire data, information on donor age, sex, ethnicity and CMV serostatus was compiled. A later genetic analysis used genome-wide SNP genotypes for about three fifths of the 666 donors, treating that subset as a discovery cohort. Every discovery cohort repertoire had been produced on one sequencing platform. HLA typing covered class I and class II loci at four-digit resolution. Typing coverage differed by locus: A, B, C, DRB1 and DQB1 were typed in about 620-630 donors, DQA1 in about 500, DPA1 in 600 to 610, and DPB1 in around 490. Because of strong linkage in the cohort, roughly five DR-DQ haplotypes were treated as single units for association and clustering. On average, around 240,000 unique TCR beta nucleotide sequences were sequenced per donor among a few hundred genotyped donors of the cohort, with roughly 18% of those sequences being non-productive.

The library was generated by the immunoSEQ multiplex PCR assay. A mixture of 60 forward primers for TCR Vbeta segments and 13 reverse primers for TCR Jbeta segments was used in the multiplex PCR. The CDR3 region of rearranged TCR beta genes was amplified from genomic DNA by a multiplex PCR assay. Amplified TCR beta libraries were sequenced as 87-base-pair reads on the Illumina HiSeq System. On the authors' methods: Across the roughly 640 repertoires, a later analysis counted 80 million or so unique TCR beta chains, some 11 million of which were shared by at least two donors. Raw reads were error-corrected and collapsed into unique sequences by a nearest-neighbor algorithm in which closely related sequences were merged to remove PCR and sequencing errors. CDR3 sequences were aligned to IMGT reference sequences to assign V, D and J gene segments. For a sequence to be retained, a match of at least six nucleotides was required to both a V gene segment and a J gene segment. Rearrangements were called productive when the CDR3 lacked stop codons and stayed in frame with V and J; all others were non-productive. Following IMGT convention, CDR3 was defined as the stretch from the second conserved V-encoded cysteine to the conserved J-encoded phenylalanine. The earlier analysis of about 590 of the donors excluded sequences that lacked an unambiguous match to a single V gene segment. An earlier analysis of 500 to 700 of the donors classified V segments as functional when productive rearrangements were above 56.7% and as segregating when the standard deviation between donors was above 5%. A statistical classification framework was built to diagnose cytomegalovirus status from the catalog of TCR beta chain sequences. A later analysis assigned V and J genes by comparing TCR nucleotide sequences with IMGT/GENE-DB human TR gene sequences. In a later analysis, CDR3 sequences and most-parsimonious VDJ recombination scenarios were assigned using the TCRdist pipeline. A later analysis defined each TCR beta chain by its CDR3 amino acid sequence plus V-gene family, and excluded reads lacking a unique V-gene family. In a later analysis, 450 to 600 highly shared, low-generation-probability nucleotide sequences were removed to address suspected cross-contamination and a sequencing artifact. In a later analysis, a clonal expansion index was calculated for each public chain from normalized within-repertoire ranks of inferred template counts. In a later analysis, generation probabilities were computed with a VDJ recombination model fitted to out-of-frame rearrangements, and the resulting probabilities were checked against IGoR. In a later analysis, hypergeometric tests were used to score TCR-TCR, TCR-HLA and TCR-CMV co-occurrence, with a repertoire-size bias correction applied to TCR pairs. A later analysis estimated false discovery rates by permuting HLA or CMV assignments 20 times. In a later analysis, co-occurring TCRs were grouped using DBSCAN, with TCRdist sequence similarity added in when clustering inside HLA-allele-positive subsets. Co-occurrence clustering excluded repertoires with fewer than 30,000 or more than 120,000 public chains, plus five with anomalous nucleotide sharing. TCRdb carries this immuneACCESS record with in-frame sequences only. Its versions omit some clonotypes, under half of them owing to an unresolved V gene in the studies checked, with the rest unexplained. From that table come the V and J calls and clone size; the DNA was used to work out D and trimming. Within this sample are around 140,000 clones, with 64% of them counted one time only. The ten largest clones add up to 2.4% of the sample.

Here V drops 4 bases and J drops 2 bases, and the junction holds 1 base not matched to any gene. Sequences SEHNR (CDR1) and FQNEAQ (CDR2) are obtained from the germline V gene (reference sequence). Taken from cysteine to phenylalanine, the CDR3 has 14 residues. Only CDR3 DNA remains: 42 bases, in frame from the first base. For this clone: What antigen it recognizes has not been identified. No much larger clonotype is one base removed from it; base qualities were not supplied.

The cohort comprised around 690 healthy bone marrow donors. At the time of sampling, every cohort member was nominally healthy, though immune exposures that went unrecorded were likely present. The donor tested CMV seronegative and was one of the 352 seronegative cohort members. Each donor provided a peripheral blood sample, and peripheral blood mononuclear cells were used for TCR beta sequencing. Genomic DNA was extracted from the blood cell samples with the Qiagen DNeasy Blood Extraction Kit. Overall study results and their limits: Broadly in line with IMGT annotations, most TCR beta V segments showed up in productive rearrangements about 87% or about 30% of the time in an earlier analysis of several hundred of the donors. Three of the identified cytomegalovirus-associated TCR beta chains were confirmed in vitro to be specific for cytomegalovirus antigens. Because HLA typing was unavailable for some donors at each locus, only the typed subset was used in association tests. In a later analysis, around 15,000 TCR beta sequences were associated with specific HLA alleles at a false discovery rate of 0.05. This cohort had only TCR beta chains sequenced, and the lack of alpha or paired-chain data limited which features could be detected. Several of the top co-occurrence clusters appeared to be linked to parvovirus B19, influenza, CMV and Epstein-Barr virus, according to a later analysis. A later analysis found that HLA-associated TCR beta chains were more clonally expanded and had lower generation probabilities than equally common non-associated chains. A group of highly shared sequence variants was considered likely to be a technical artifact of the sequencing pipeline. Across donors, most TCR sequences were observed very rarely, whereas some public TCRs were present in many individuals. V-gene and J-gene trimming of TCR beta chains was associated with a missense DCLRE1C variant in a later genetic analysis, and the association was replicated in an independent cohort. A further reported finding was that TCR beta sequences accurately predicted the HLA-A and HLA-B alleles for most subjects in the first cohort. The authors suggested that the approach could potentially be extended to other disease states and immunological phenotypes. According to a later analysis, most CMV-associated TCR beta chains appeared to be HLA-restricted, and the HLA associations seemed to be driven largely by CMV exposure. For the cohort, immune exposure information was limited to CMV serostatus. Strong co-occurrence of HLA alleles, especially DR and DQ, made assigning TCR associations to individual alleles difficult. Presence/absence analyses assumed roughly uniform sequencing depth across donors, an assumption that may not hold. According to a later analysis, TCR association rates differed among HLA loci, with DRB1 alleles showing the most associated TCRs and HLA-C alleles showing the fewest. A total of fewer than 200 TCR beta chains were listed by the study as associated with cytomegalovirus. Some IMGT-functional V segments, including TRBV6-2 and TRBV6-3, could not be told apart with the 87-base-pair reads, so those segments were excluded. Because counts were too low, about 18 rarely observed V segments, including chromosome 9 orphons, were left out of the earlier analysis of 500 to 650 of the donors. Compared with the roughly 670-donor mean, donors in an Asian-associated ancestry cluster had fewer N-insertions in productive TCRs, according to a later genetic analysis. Linkage disequilibrium might explain the correlated functional status among segregating V segments, but an unknown experimental factor could not be ruled out. The classifier was reported to diagnose cytomegalovirus status with high specificity and sensitivity in both the original cohort and the validation cohort.

The sequence was obtained from a woman aged 40 to 50 in good health and CMV-seronegative. The chain is made from TRBV7-9 and TRBJ2-3; 9 junctional bases match TRBD2. The sequenced sample was PBMCs. The sequenced DNA is TGTGCCAGCAGCTCGGGACTAGCCACAGATACGCAGTATTTT. This codes for CASSSGLATDTQYF.